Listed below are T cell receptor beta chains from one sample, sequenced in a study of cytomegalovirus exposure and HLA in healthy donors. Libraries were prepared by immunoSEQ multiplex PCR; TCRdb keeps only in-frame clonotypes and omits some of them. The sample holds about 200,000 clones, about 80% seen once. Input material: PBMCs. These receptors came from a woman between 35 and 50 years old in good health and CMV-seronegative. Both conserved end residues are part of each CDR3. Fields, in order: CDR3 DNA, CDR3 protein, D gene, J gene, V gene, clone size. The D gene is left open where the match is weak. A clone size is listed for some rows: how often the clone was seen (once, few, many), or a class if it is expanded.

TGTGCCAGCAGCTTGGAGTACGGGTCTGGGGCCAACGTCCTGACTTTC	CASSLEYGSGANVLTF	NA	TRBJ2-6	TRBV5-5	NA
TGTGCCAGCAGCGTTACCGGGACAGGGCCATCACCCCTCCACTTT	CASSVTGTGPSPLHF	TRBD1	TRBJ1-6	TRBV9	once
TGTGCCAGCAGCTTGAGTAGCTACGAGCAGTACTTC	CASSLSSYEQYF	NA	TRBJ2-7	TRBV5-8	NA
TGTGCCACCAGCGGAGAGGGGGCGGGAGTGGGGAATGAGCAGTTCTTC	CATSGEGAGVGNEQFF	NA	TRBJ2-1	TRBV15	NA
TGTGCCAGCAGTTATAGTGGGGGGTTGAATCAGCCCCAGCATTTT	CASSYSGGLNQPQHF	NA	TRBJ1-5	TRBV27	NA
TGTGCCAGCTCACCACTAGCTGGTAGCACAGATACGCAGTATTTT	CASSPLAGSTDTQYF	NA	TRBJ2-3	TRBV18	NA
TGTGCCAGCAGCTCCAGAAGTGGGGGGGACTACGAGCAGTACTTC	CASSSRSGGDYEQYF	TRBD2	TRBJ2-7	TRBV7-6	NA
TGTGCCAGCTCACCACTCGCCGGACTAAGCACAGATACGCAGTATTTT	CASSPLAGLSTDTQYF	NA	TRBJ2-3	TRBV18	few
TGTGCCAGCAGCGTGGACAATTGGACCGGGGAGCTGTTTTTT	CASSVDNWTGELFF	NA	TRBJ2-2	TRBV5-4	NA
TGTGCCAGCAGCTACGCGTGGCGGGACAGAAACACCGGGGAGCTGTTTTTT	CASSYAWRDRNTGELFF	NA	TRBJ2-2	TRBV11-2	once
TGTGCCAGCAGTTTATCTGATCCCCTAATGGAGACCCAGTACTTC	CASSLSDPLMETQYF	NA	TRBJ2-5	TRBV27	NA
TGTGCCAGCAGCCCCATTGGGGTTCAGGGTGGATCACCCCTCCACTTT	CASSPIGVQGGSPLHF	NA	TRBJ1-6	TRBV7-2	NA
TGTGCCAGTAGTATCAATGGGAGGCTCAGCACAGATACGCAGTATTTT	CASSINGRLSTDTQYF	NA	TRBJ2-3	TRBV19	NA
TGTGCCAGCAGCCAACGAGGAGGCAGCGGGACCTACGAGCAGTACTTC	CASSQRGGSGTYEQYF	TRBD2	TRBJ2-7	TRBV9	NA
TGTGCCAGCAGCCCGGGACAGCCCTATAATTCACCCCTCCACTTT	CASSPGQPYNSPLHF	TRBD1	TRBJ1-6	TRBV4-2	once
TGCAGCGTGGATGGGACAGGGGCCACCGGGGAGCTGTTTTTT	CSVDGTGATGELFF	TRBD1	TRBJ2-2	TRBV29-1	NA
TGCAGCGTTGCCCCGCAGGCTGGCGCTGAAGCTTTCTTT	CSVAPQAGAEAFF	NA	TRBJ1-1	TRBV29-1	NA
TGTGCCAGCAGCTTAGCGCACGTTTCGGGAGAGCAGTTCTTC	CASSLAHVSGEQFF	NA	TRBJ2-1	TRBV7-2	NA
TGTGCCAGCAGCCCCGGGGACAGGAAGCATGGTGAGCAGTTCTTC	CASSPGDRKHGEQFF	TRBD1	TRBJ2-1	TRBV5-4	NA
TGTGCCAGCAGCTACGGGGTGGATGAAAAACTGTTTTTT	CASSYGVDEKLFF	NA	TRBJ1-4	TRBV7-8	NA
TGTGCCAGCAGATCGGACAGCCTCTATGGCTACACCTTC	CASRSDSLYGYTF	NA	TRBJ1-2	TRBV2	NA
TGCGCCAGCAGCCAAGATTCAGGCAGGGAAGAGACCCAGTACTTC	CASSQDSGREETQYF	NA	TRBJ2-5	TRBV4-3	once
TGCGCCAGCAGTGAAAGCGGGAGGAACACAGATACGCAGTATTTT	CASSESGRNTDTQYF	TRBD2	TRBJ2-3	TRBV10-2	NA
TGTGCCAGCAGCCCTGGACTAGCGGGGGCCCCCCAAGAGACCCAGTACTTC	CASSPGLAGAPQETQYF	TRBD2	TRBJ2-5	TRBV7-9	NA
TGTGCCAGCAGGGGAGCTAGCTCCTACGAGCAGTACTTC	CASRGASSYEQYF	NA	TRBJ2-7	TRBV11-2	NA
TGTGCCAGCAGCTCTCCAGATTATGGCTACACCTTC	CASSSPDYGYTF	NA	TRBJ1-2	TRBV5-4	NA
TGCGCCAGCCAACTAAGCGGGACCTCCTACAATGAGCAGTTCTTC	CASQLSGTSYNEQFF	TRBD2	TRBJ2-1	TRBV5-1	NA
TGTGCCAGCAGTTTAAGAGGGTGGGCGGCCGGGAACAGAAAACTGTTTTTT	CASSLRGWAAGNRKLFF	NA	TRBJ1-4	TRBV28	few
TGTGCCAGTAGTGTCGGACCTGGAGGCTATGGCTACACCTTC	CASSVGPGGYGYTF	NA	TRBJ1-2	TRBV19	NA
TGTGCCAGCTGCATTACGGGACTAGACACTAAGGAAGCATACGAGCAGTACTTC	CASCITGLDTKEAYEQYF	TRBD2	TRBJ2-7	TRBV7-8	few
TGTGCCAGCAGAAGGGGGACCTACGAGCAGTACTTC	CASRRGTYEQYF	NA	TRBJ2-7	TRBV11-3	few
TGTGCCAGCAGCCCACGACTAGCGGGAGACTACGAGCAGTACTTC	CASSPRLAGDYEQYF	TRBD2	TRBJ2-7	TRBV7-2	NA
TGTGCCAGCAGCCCTGGGACAGCCCTGCCCTATGGCTACACCTTC	CASSPGTALPYGYTF	TRBD1	TRBJ1-2	TRBV7-3	NA
TGCGCCAGCAGCCAAGCTAGCGGGAGTGCCGGGGAGCTGTTTTTT	CASSQASGSAGELFF	TRBD2	TRBJ2-2	TRBV4-1	NA
TGTGCCAGCAGCTTAAACAGCCTCGAGCCGGAGTTCTTC	CASSLNSLEPEFF	NA	TRBJ2-1	TRBV11-3	few
TGCGCCAGCAGCCAAGATTCGGGGATTTCTAATGAGCAGTTCTTC	CASSQDSGISNEQFF	NA	TRBJ2-1	TRBV4-1	NA
TGTGCCAGCAGTGACCTAGCGGAGCAGTTCTTC	CASSDLAEQFF	NA	TRBJ2-1	TRBV2	NA
TGTGCCAGCAGCGTAGGGGGACACGGGGCGAACACCGGGGAGCTGTTTTTT	CASSVGGHGANTGELFF	NA	TRBJ2-2	TRBV9	NA
TGTGCCAGTAGTATACTAGGGAGGGCCGAGCTTAGCACAGATACGCAGTATTTT	CASSILGRAELSTDTQYF	TRBD2	TRBJ2-3	TRBV19	NA
TGTGCCAGTAGTGGGCAGGGGGAATTCAATGAGCAGTTCTTC	CASSGQGEFNEQFF	TRBD1	TRBJ2-1	TRBV19	NA
TGTGCCAGCAGCCAAGAGGGACTAGCGTCATTGACCTACAATGAGCAGTTCTTC	CASSQEGLASLTYNEQFF	TRBD2	TRBJ2-1	TRBV4-2	NA
TGTGCCAGCAGCCCCTGGGGACAGGTGAACACCATATATTTT	CASSPWGQVNTIYF	TRBD1	TRBJ1-3	TRBV7-9	NA
TGTGCCAGCAGCCCCGCAATGTCGACAGGGAACACCGGGGAGCTGTTTTTT	CASSPAMSTGNTGELFF	NA	TRBJ2-2	TRBV7-6	NA
TGTGCCAGCAGACCCGGGTTCGATGAGCAGTTCTTC	CASRPGFDEQFF	NA	TRBJ2-1	TRBV7-2	NA
TGTGCCAGCAGCCGACTACCGCGGACTGAAGCTTTCTTT	CASSRLPRTEAFF	NA	TRBJ1-1	TRBV14	NA
TGTGCCAGCAGTTACTCGGCCTCCAGCAATCAGCCCCAGCATTTT	CASSYSASSNQPQHF	NA	TRBJ1-5	TRBV6-5	NA
TGTGCCATCAGTGAGGGGGCGGGAGGGCCGACAGATACGCAGTATTTT	CAISEGAGGPTDTQYF	TRBD2	TRBJ2-3	TRBV10-3	NA
TGTGCCTGGAGTGTTGGGGCGGACTCCTACGAGCAGTACTTC	CAWSVGADSYEQYF	NA	TRBJ2-7	TRBV30	NA
TGTGCCAGCAGCAAGCAGGGTAACGAGCAGTACTTC	CASSKQGNEQYF	NA	TRBJ2-7	TRBV21-1	NA
TGTGCCATCACGGAGGTGGGAGGAAACACCATATATTTT	CAITEVGGNTIYF	NA	TRBJ1-3	TRBV10-3	NA
TGTGCCAGCAGCTTGCGGGGCTTAAGGAGGACTGAAGCTTTCTTT	CASSLRGLRRTEAFF	NA	TRBJ1-1	TRBV7-8	NA
TGTGCCAGCAGCACTCAGGACAGGGGGCTTGGGGGCTACACCTTC	CASSTQDRGLGGYTF	TRBD1	TRBJ1-2	TRBV9	once
TGTGCCAGCAGTACCCCGAAGGCCGGGTATGGCTACACCTTC	CASSTPKAGYGYTF	NA	TRBJ1-2	TRBV27	NA
TGTGCCAGAAGCCCCTTCTGGCGGACTGACCCCGCTGAGGACTATGGCTACACCTTC	CARSPFWRTDPAEDYGYTF	NA	TRBJ1-2	TRBV5-3	NA
TGTGCCTGGAGGGTTTCAGGGGGCACTGAAGCTTTCTTT	CAWRVSGGTEAFF	TRBD1	TRBJ1-1	TRBV30	once
TGTGCCAGTAGTTCGGACACCTCCTACGAGCAGTACTTC	CASSSDTSYEQYF	NA	TRBJ2-7	TRBV19	NA
TGTGCCAGCAGTGAAGAGGCAGGGTCGGTCACTGAAGCTTTCTTT	CASSEEAGSVTEAFF	NA	TRBJ1-1	TRBV2	NA
TGTGCCAGTAGTATGGGGGGTCATAGCAATCAGCCCCAGCATTTT	CASSMGGHSNQPQHF	NA	TRBJ1-5	TRBV19	few
TGTGCCAGTATCAGGGCTGCGAACACCGGGGAGCTGTTTTTT	CASIRAANTGELFF	NA	TRBJ2-2	TRBV19	few
TGCGCCAGCAGCCTTAGGACAGGTAACACTGAAGCTTTCTTT	CASSLRTGNTEAFF	TRBD1	TRBJ1-1	TRBV4-3	few